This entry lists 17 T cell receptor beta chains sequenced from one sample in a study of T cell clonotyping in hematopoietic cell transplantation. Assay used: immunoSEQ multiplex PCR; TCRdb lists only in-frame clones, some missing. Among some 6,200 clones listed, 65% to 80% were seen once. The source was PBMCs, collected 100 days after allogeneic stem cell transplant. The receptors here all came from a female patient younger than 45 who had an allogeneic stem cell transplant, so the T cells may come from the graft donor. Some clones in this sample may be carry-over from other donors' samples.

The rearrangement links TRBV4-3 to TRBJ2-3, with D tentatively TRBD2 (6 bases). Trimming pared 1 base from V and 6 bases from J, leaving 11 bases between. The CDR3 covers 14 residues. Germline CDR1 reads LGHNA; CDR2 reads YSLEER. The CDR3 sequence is CASSQVGLADTQYF. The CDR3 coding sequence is TGCGCCAGCAGCCAAGTGGGGCTAGCGGATACGCAGTATTTT.

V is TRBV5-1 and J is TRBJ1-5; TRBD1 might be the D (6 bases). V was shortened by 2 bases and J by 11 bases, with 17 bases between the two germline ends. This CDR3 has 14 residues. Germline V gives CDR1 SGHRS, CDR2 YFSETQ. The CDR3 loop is CASSFDGTQGTQHF. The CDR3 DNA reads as TGCGCCAGCAGCTTTGACGGTACGCAGGGGACCCAGCATTTT.

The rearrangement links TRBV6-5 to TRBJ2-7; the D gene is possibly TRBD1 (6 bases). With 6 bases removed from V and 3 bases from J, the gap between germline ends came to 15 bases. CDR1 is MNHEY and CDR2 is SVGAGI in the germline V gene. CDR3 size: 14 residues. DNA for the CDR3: TGTGCCAGCAGCGCGCTTGGGGGCTACTACGAGCAGTACTTC. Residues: CASSALGGYYEQYF.

Here the CDR3 reads CASRRKENYTF. As DNA, the CDR3 is TGTGCCAGCAGGCGGAAGGAAAACTACACCTTC. V gene TRBV2 combines with J gene TRBJ1-2, with D hard to call. The CDR3 consists of 11 residues. Germline V lookup: CDR1 SNHLY, CDR2 FYNNEI. Between the trimmed V and J ends, which lost 6 bases and 10 bases, there was a span of 12 bases. Complete variable domain (other parts from reference TRBV2 and TRBJ1-2): EPEVTQTPSHQVTQMGQEVILRCVPISNHLYFYWYRQILGQKVEFLVSFYNNEISEKSEIFDDQFSVERPDGSNFTLKIRSTKLEDSAMYFCASRRKENYTFGSGTRLTVV.

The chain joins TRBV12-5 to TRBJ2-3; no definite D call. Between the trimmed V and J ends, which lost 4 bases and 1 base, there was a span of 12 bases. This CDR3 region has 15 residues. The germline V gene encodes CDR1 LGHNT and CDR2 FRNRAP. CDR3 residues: CASGSLGRGTDTQYF. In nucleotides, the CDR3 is TGTGCTAGTGGTTCTTTGGGAAGGGGCACAGATACGCAGTATTTT.

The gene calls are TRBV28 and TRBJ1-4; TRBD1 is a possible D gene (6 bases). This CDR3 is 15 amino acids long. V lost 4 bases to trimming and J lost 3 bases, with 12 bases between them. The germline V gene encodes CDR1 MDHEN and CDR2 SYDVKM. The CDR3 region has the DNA TGTGCCAGCAGTTCCTCGACAGGACCTAATGAAAAACTGTTTTTT. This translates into CASSSSTGPNEKLFF.

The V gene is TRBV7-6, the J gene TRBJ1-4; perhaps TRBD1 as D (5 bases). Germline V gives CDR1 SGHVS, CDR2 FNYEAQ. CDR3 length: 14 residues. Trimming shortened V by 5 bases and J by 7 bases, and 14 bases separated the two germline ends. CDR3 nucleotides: TGTGCCAGCAGCCTAGAGGCAGGGAGTGAAAAACTGTTTTTT. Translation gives CASSLEAGSEKLFF. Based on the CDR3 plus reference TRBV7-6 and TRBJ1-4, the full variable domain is GAGVSQSPRYKVTKRGQDVALRCDPISGHVSLYWYRQALGQGPEFLTYFNYEAQQDKSGLPNDRFSAERPEGSISTLTIQRTEQRDSAMYRCASSLEAGSEKLFFGSGTQLSVL.

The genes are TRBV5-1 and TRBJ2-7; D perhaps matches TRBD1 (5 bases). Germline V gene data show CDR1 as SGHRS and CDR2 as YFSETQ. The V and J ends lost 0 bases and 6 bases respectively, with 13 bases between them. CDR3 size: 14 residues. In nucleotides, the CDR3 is TGCGCCAGCAGCTTGGAAGGCAGGGTCGCCGAGCAGTACTTC. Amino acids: CASSLEGRVAEQYF.

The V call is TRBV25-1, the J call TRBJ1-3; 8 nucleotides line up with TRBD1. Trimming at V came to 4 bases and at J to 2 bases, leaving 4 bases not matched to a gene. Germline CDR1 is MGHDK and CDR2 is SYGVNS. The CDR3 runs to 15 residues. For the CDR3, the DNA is TGTGCCAGCAGTGCCCAGGGGGCGGCTGGAAACACCATATATTTT. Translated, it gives CASSAQGAAGNTIYF.

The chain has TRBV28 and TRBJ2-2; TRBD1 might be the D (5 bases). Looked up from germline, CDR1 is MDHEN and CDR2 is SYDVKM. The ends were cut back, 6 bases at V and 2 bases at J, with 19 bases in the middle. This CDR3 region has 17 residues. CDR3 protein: CASRRTPRQSNTGELFF. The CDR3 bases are TGTGCCAGCAGGCGGACCCCACGACAGTCAAACACCGGGGAGCTGTTTTTT.

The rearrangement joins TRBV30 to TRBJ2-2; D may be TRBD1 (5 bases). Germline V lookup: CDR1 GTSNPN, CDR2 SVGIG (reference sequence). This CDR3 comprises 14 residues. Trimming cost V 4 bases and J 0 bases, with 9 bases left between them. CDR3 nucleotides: TGTGCCTGGAACAGGCAAACGAACACCGGGGAGCTGTTTTTT. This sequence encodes CAWNRQTNTGELFF.

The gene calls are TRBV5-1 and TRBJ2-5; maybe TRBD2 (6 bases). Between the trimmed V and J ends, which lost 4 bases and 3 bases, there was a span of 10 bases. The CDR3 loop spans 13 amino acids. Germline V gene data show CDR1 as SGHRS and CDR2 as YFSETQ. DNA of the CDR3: TGCGCCAGCAGCCGGGGACTTAAAGAGACCCAGTACTTC. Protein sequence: CASSRGLKETQYF. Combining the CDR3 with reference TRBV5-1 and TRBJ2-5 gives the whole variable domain KAGVTQTPRYLIKTRGQQVTLSCSPISGHRSVSWYQQTPGQGLQFLFEYFSETQRNKGNFPGRFSGRQFSNSRSEMNVSTLELGDSALYLCASSRGLKETQYFGPGTRLLVL.

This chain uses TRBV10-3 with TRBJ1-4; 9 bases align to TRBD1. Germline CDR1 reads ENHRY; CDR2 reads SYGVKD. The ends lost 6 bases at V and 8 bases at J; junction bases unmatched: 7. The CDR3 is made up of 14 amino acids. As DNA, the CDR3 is TGTGCCATCAGCCCGGGACAGGGCTGGGAAAAACTGTTTTTT. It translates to CAISPGQGWEKLFF.

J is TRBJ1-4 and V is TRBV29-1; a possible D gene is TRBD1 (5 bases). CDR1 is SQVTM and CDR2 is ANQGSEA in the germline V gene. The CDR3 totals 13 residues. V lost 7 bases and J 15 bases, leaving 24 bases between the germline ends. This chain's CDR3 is CSAQGQGVGEVFF. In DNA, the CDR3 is TGCAGCGCTCAAGGACAAGGGGTCGGTGAGGTGTTTTTT.

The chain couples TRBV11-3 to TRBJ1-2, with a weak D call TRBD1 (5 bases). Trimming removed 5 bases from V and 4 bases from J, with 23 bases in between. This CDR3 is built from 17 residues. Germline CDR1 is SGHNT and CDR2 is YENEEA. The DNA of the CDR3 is TGTGCCAGCAGCCGCGACTTGGGGGAGGGAACTCTCTATGGCTACACCTTC. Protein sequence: CASSRDLGEGTLYGYTF. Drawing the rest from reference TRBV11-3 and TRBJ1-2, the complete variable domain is EAGVVQSPRYKIIEKKQPVAFWCNPISGHNTLYWYLQNLGQGPELLIRYENEEAVDDSQLPKDRFSAERLKGVDSTLKIQPAELGDSAVYLCASSRDLGEGTLYGYTFGSGTRLTVV.

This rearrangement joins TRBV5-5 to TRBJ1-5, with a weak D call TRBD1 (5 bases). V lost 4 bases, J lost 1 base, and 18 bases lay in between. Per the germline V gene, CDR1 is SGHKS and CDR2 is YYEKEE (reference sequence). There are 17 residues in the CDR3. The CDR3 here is CASSPSNQGGSNQPQHF. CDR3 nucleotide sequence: TGTGCCAGCAGCCCATCAAACCAGGGCGGGAGCAATCAGCCCCAGCATTTT. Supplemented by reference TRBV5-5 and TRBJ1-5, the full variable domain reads DAGVTQSPTHLIKTRGQQVTLRCSPISGHKSVSWYQQVLGQGPQFIFQYYEKEERGRGNFPDRFSARQFPNYSSELNVNALLLGDSALYLCASSPSNQGGSNQPQHFGDGTRLSIL.

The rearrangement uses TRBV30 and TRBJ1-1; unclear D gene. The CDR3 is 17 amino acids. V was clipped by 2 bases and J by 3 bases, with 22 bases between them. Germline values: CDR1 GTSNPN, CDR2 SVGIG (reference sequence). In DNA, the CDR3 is TGTGCCTGGAGTAACCTCAACATGAGAGGCCTTGACACTGAAGCTTTCTTT. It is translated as CAWSNLNMRGLDTEAFF. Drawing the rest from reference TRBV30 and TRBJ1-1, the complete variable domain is SQTIHQWPATLVQPVGSPLSLECTVEGTSNPNLYWYRQAAGRGLQLLFYSVGIGQISSEVPQNLSASRPQDRQFILSSKKLLLSDSGFYLCAWSNLNMRGLDTEAFFGQGTRLTVV.